Each of the 15 T cell receptor beta chains below was sequenced from the same sample in a study of metastatic and nonmetastatic thyroid tumors. Thyroid surgery took place with no prior treatment in any patient. Using MiXCR, TCRdb re-called clones from the PCR reads. The sample yields tens of thousands of clones, 36% seen once. Sequences were obtained from tumor tissue. The receptors stem from a female donor with papillary thyroid cancer or a benign thyroid nodule (not recorded which). Some clones in this sample may be carry-over from other donors' samples.

This clone was detected a few times. This chain uses TRBV28 with TRBJ1-2; 9 nucleotides agree with TRBD1. Germline-derived CDR1 and CDR2 are MDHEN and SYDVKM. J gave up 7 bases and V 6 bases, and 6 bases lay outside the gene matches. The CDR3 contains 13 residues. CDR3 protein: CASRDRGLTGYTF. In nucleotides, the CDR3 is TGTGCCAGCAGAGACAGGGGGTTGACTGGCTACACCTTC.

The chain links TRBV28 to TRBJ2-5, with 8 bases fitting TRBD1. Germline V CDR1 and CDR2: MDHEN, SYDVKM. Germline trimming cut 5 bases from V and 2 bases from J; bases unmatched to any gene: 13. The CDR3 runs to 17 residues. The CDR3 DNA is TGTGCCAGCAGTCCCGGACAGGGACGATCACAGCAAGAGACCCAGTACTTC. Its translation is CASSPGQGRSQQETQYF.

The sample holds a few counts of this clone. The chain joins TRBV19 to TRBJ1-2, with 8 bases identical to TRBD1. Germline loops: CDR1 LNHDA, CDR2 SQIVND (reference sequence). Trimming cost V 10 bases and J 8 bases; bases outside gene matches: 15. This CDR3 is built from 14 residues. The CDR3 is CATETHRGKSGYTF. For the CDR3, the DNA is TGTGCCACCGAGACTCACAGGGGGAAGTCGGGCTACACCTTC. Full variable domain (rest looked up from reference TRBV19 and TRBJ1-2): DGGITQSPKYLFRKEGQNVTLSCEQNLNHDAMYWYRQDPGQGLRLIYYSQIVNDFQKGDIAEGYSVSREKKESFPLTVTSAQKNPTAFYLCATETHRGKSGYTFGSGTRLTVV.

V is TRBV5-1 and J is TRBJ2-3, with no clear D. The CDR3 consists of 15 residues. CDR1 SGHRS and CDR2 YFSETQ come from the germline V gene. Between the trimmed V and J ends, which lost 2 bases and 0 bases, there was a span of 10 bases. CDR3 nucleotide sequence: TGCGCCAGCAGCTTTGCGGTTACTAGCACAGATACGCAGTATTTT. Translation gives CASSFAVTSTDTQYF.

The V call is TRBV19, the J call TRBJ2-3; D not resolved. Germline V gives CDR1 LNHDA, CDR2 SQIVND (reference sequence). The CDR3 totals 14 residues. V gave up 2 bases and J gave up 0 bases, with 6 bases separating them. CDR3 DNA sequence: TGTGCCAGTAGTATAAGGCGGAGCACAGATACGCAGTATTTT. Its protein product is CASSIRRSTDTQYF.

The rearrangement links TRBV11-2 to TRBJ2-2; possibly TRBD1 for D (5 bases). The CDR3 extends over 14 amino acids. Trimming stripped 6 bases from V and 4 bases from J, with 12 bases between. From germline, CDR1 is SGHAT and CDR2 FQNNGV. The CDR3 nucleotides read TGTGCCAGCAGATCAGGACATAGCACCGGGGAGCTGTTTTTT. Its protein product is CASRSGHSTGELFF.

V gene TRBV5-1 combines with J gene TRBJ1-1, with D possibly TRBD1 on 6 matching bases. V was cut by 5 bases and J by 4 bases, with 15 bases left in between. Germline CDR1 and CDR2: SGHRS and YFSETQ. The CDR3 covers 14 residues. The CDR3 is CASRAYRESTEAFF. CDR3 nucleotide sequence: TGCGCCAGCAGGGCCTACAGGGAGAGCACTGAAGCTTTCTTT.

CDR3 residues: CASSPRREPSAHRGLFF. The CDR3 DNA sequence: TGTGCCAGCAGCCCCCGCAGGGAGCCGAGTGCACACCGGGGGCTGTTTTTT. J is TRBJ2-2 and V is TRBV11-2; D is possibly TRBD1 or TRBD2 (5 bases each). The CDR3 covers 17 residues. V was shortened by 5 bases and J by 13 bases, with 29 bases between the two germline ends. Germline-derived CDR1 and CDR2 are SGHAT and FQNNGV.

This chain connects TRBV11-3 to TRBJ2-7; TRBD2 aligns across 9 bases. CDR1 and CDR2 (germline): SGHNT, YENEEA. This CDR3 region has 14 residues. The ends lost 4 bases at V and 3 bases at J; junction bases unmatched: 4. Written as DNA, the CDR3 is TGTGCCAGCAGCTCGTGGACTAGCGACTACGAGCAGTACTTC. Protein: CASSSWTSDYEQYF.

V and J are TRBV5-1 and TRBJ2-5; maybe TRBD1 (6 bases). Germline lookup yields CDR1 SGHRS and CDR2 YFSETQ. The CDR3 sequence is 14 residues long. Trimming left V 0 bases short and J 0 bases short, with 6 bases between. The chain's CDR3 is CASSLGDNQETQYF. The DNA for the CDR3 is TGCGCCAGCAGCTTGGGGGACAACCAAGAGACCCAGTACTTC.

The rearrangement links TRBV11-3 to TRBJ2-2; 8 nucleotides agree with TRBD2. The germline CDR1 and CDR2 sequences are SGHNT and YENEEA. This CDR3 is 16 amino acids long. V trimming: 4 bases; J trimming: 6 bases; junction bases outside the gene matches: 10. In DNA, the CDR3 is TGTGCCAGCAGCTCCCCGGTAGCGGGGTATTCCGGGGAGCTGTTTTTT. Translating gives CASSSPVAGYSGELFF.

This clone was counted between two and nine times. The chain recombines TRBV12-3 or TRBV12-4 with TRBJ2-3; no reliable D call. CDR3 length: 13 amino acids. The ends were cut back, 2 bases at V and 5 bases at J, with 8 bases in the middle. The CDR3 DNA reads as TGTGCCAGCAGTTTAAAGGGAATAGATACGCAGTATTTT. It encodes CASSLKGIDTQYF.

This clone showed up just a few times. The V and J genes are TRBV6-1 and TRBJ2-6; D could derive from TRBD1 or TRBD2 (5 bases each). Germline V gene data show CDR1 as MNHNS and CDR2 as SASEGT. Between the trimmed V and J ends, which lost 5 bases and 4 bases, there was a span of 12 bases. The CDR3 is 15 residues long. The CDR3 region is CASSLRGAGANVLTF. CDR3 in DNA: TGTGCCAGCAGTTTAAGAGGGGCCGGGGCCAACGTCCTGACTTTC.

This chain connects TRBV10-1 to TRBJ2-3; D may be TRBD2 (5 bases). Germline values: CDR1 WNHNN, CDR2 SYGVQD (reference sequence). V was cut by 3 bases and J by 5 bases, with 12 bases left in between. CDR3 length equals 14 residues. CDR3 DNA: TGCGCCAGCAGTGAAGATAAGCGGATAGATACGCAGTATTTT. Encoded protein: CASSEDKRIDTQYF.

This clone was seen a handful of times. This sequence joins TRBV6-2 or TRBV6-3 and TRBJ1-1; no reliable D call. V gave up 0 bases and J gave up 1 base, with 9 bases separating them. The CDR3 loop spans 15 amino acids. CDR1 MNHEY and CDR2 SVGEGT come from the germline V gene. DNA of the CDR3: TGTGCCAGCAGTTACTCAAACGTGAGGAACACTGAAGCTTTCTTT. Translated: CASSYSNVRNTEAFF.